A single sample is the source of the 17 T cell receptor beta chains below, sequenced in a study of T cells expressing NK-cell markers. After re-calling the 5' RACE reads, TCRdb lists one entry per CDR3 protein, DNA absent. This sample's table has hundreds of thousands of distinct CDR3 sequences. Material for sequencing was blood T cells: a sorted CD56 or NKG2C T cell subset, CD4+ or CD8+ T cells, or bulk PBMC T cells (not recorded which). The receptors were sampled from a man aged 18 to 29 in good health.

The chain is built from TRBV15 and TRBJ2-2. Germline V lookup: CDR1 LNHNV, CDR2 YYDKDF (reference sequence). This CDR3 spans 14 amino acids. This CDR3 reads CATSRSTETGELFF. The entire variable domain, with the rest obtained from reference TRBV15 and TRBJ2-2, is as follows: DAMVIQNPRYQVTQFGKPVTLSCSQTLNHNVMYWYQQKSSQAPKLLFHYYDKDFNNEADTPDNFQSRRPNTSFCFLDIRSPGLGDTAMYLCATSRSTETGELFFGEGSRLTVL.

The chain is built from TRBV6-6 and TRBJ2-3. Germline V gives CDR1 MNHNY, CDR2 SVGAGI (reference sequence). The CDR3 contains 13 residues. The CDR3 sequence is CASSYGRTDTQYF.

The rearrangement joins TRBV19 to TRBJ2-7. Looked up from germline, CDR1 is LNHDA and CDR2 is SQIVND (reference sequence). The length of the CDR3 is 13 residues. CDR3 loop: CASSTAFWNEQYF.

The V call is TRBV6-1, the J call TRBJ1-1; the D call of TRBD1 rests on TCRdb alone, since no DNA is present to check it. The CDR3 is 13 residues long. In germline, CDR1 is MNHNS, CDR2 SASEGT. CDR3 residues: CASSQGRFTEAFF.

V is TRBV20-1 and J is TRBJ2-5; absent DNA, TCRdb's TRBD2 call cannot be checked. Germline assignment: CDR1 DFQATT and CDR2 SNEGSKA (reference sequence). This CDR3 comprises 13 residues. The CDR3 protein is CSARVLAAETQYF.

The chain combines TRBV5-1 with TRBJ2-3; the D gene TCRdb calls, TRBD1, cannot be checked with no DNA. This CDR3 has 13 amino acids. Germline assignment: CDR1 SGHRS and CDR2 YFSETQ. CDR3: CASRDRDSDTQYF.

The chain combines TRBV5-1 with TRBJ2-1. The CDR3 contains 14 residues. CDR1 and CDR2 from the germline V gene are SGHRS and YFSETQ. CDR3 protein: CASSLAGAYNEQFF.

The chain employs TRBV6-2 or TRBV6-3 and TRBJ2-2. Germline V gene data show CDR1 as MNHEY and CDR2 as SVGEGT. CDR3 size: 13 residues. CDR3 amino acids: CASTYTHTGELFF.

The chain employs TRBV20-1 and TRBJ2-3; no DNA is available, so the TRBD2 call from TCRdb remains unchecked. Per the germline V gene, CDR1 is DFQATT and CDR2 is SNEGSKA (reference sequence). CDR3 length: 15 amino acids. CDR3 sequence: CSASGASGSTDTQYF.

This sequence joins TRBV5-1 and TRBJ2-3; TCRdb designates TRBD2, a call that cannot be tested without DNA. CDR3 length: 17 amino acids. Germline values: CDR1 SGHRS, CDR2 YFSETQ. This CDR3 reads CASSLNPSGPLPDTQYF.

This rearrangement joins TRBV7-3 to TRBJ2-3; with no DNA, the TCRdb D assignment of TRBD1 cannot be verified. The CDR3 covers 17 residues. In germline, CDR1 is SGHTA, CDR2 FQGTGA. CDR3 loop: CASSLTHGMAGTDTQYF. The complete variable domain, with remaining parts taken from reference TRBV7-3 and TRBJ2-3, reads GAGVSQTPSNKVTEKGKYVELRCDPISGHTALYWYRQSLGQGPEFLIYFQGTGAADDSGLPNDRFFAVRPEGSVSTLKIQRTERGDSAVYLCASSLTHGMAGTDTQYFGPGTRLTVL.

The CDR3 region is CATAWGNTGELFF. This chain links TRBV6-6 with TRBJ2-2. This CDR3 spans 13 amino acids. CDR1 is MNHNY and CDR2 is SVGAGI in the germline V gene (reference sequence).

V gene TRBV6-1 combines with J gene TRBJ1-4. CDR3 length: 15 residues. CDR1 and CDR2 (germline): MNHNS, SASEGT. The CDR3: CASSELVSTNEKLFF.

V usage is TRBV6-6 and J usage is TRBJ2-7. The CDR3 is 11 amino acids. Per germline, CDR1 MNHNY and CDR2 SVGAGI (reference sequence). CDR3 amino acids: CASTQMWEQYF.

This chain uses TRBV5-1 with TRBJ1-3. The CDR3 consists of 15 residues. CDR1 is SGHRS, CDR2 YFSETQ, per germline. The CDR3 loop reads CASSLESGYGNTIYF.

The chain employs TRBV12-3 or TRBV12-4 and TRBJ2-7; the TCRdb call, TRBD1, lacks DNA for checking. This CDR3 is built from 18 residues. Here the CDR3 reads CASRGPGQGGQSRYEQYF.

V gene TRBV7-2 combines with J gene TRBJ1-6; TCRdb indicates TRBD1, and absent DNA this call remains unverified. The germline V gene has CDR1 SGHTA and CDR2 FQGNSA. The CDR3 runs 13 residues. The CDR3 loop is CASSFRGRGPLHF.